This T cell receptor (beta chain) was obtained from a study of OX40 agonist ivuxolimab in advanced cancers. In germline, CDR1 is GTSNPN, CDR2 SVGIG (reference sequence). CDR3 length equals 14 residues. J gave up 5 bases and V 0 bases, and 5 bases lay outside the gene matches. The assay was immunoSEQ multiplex PCR, and TCRdb's table has in-frame clones only and misses some. The table lists 73,000 or so clones, more than 75% of them singletons. This receptor was identified in an adult with an advanced solid tumor such as melanoma, head and neck, liver or kidney cancer. The specimen was CD4+ or CD8+ T cells sorted from blood, collected in a trial of the OX40 agonist ivuxolimab. The V and J genes are TRBV30 and TRBJ1-2, with 8 bases that match TRBD1. The CDR3 sequence is CAWSVTGGTYGYTF. CDR3 bases: TGTGCCTGGAGTGTCACAGGGGGAACGTATGGCTACACCTTC. Full variable domain (missing parts from reference TRBV30 and TRBJ1-2): SQTIHQWPATLVQPVGSPLSLECTVEGTSNPNLYWYRQAAGRGLQLLFYSVGIGQISSEVPQNLSASRPQDRQFILSSKKLLLSDSGFYLCAWSVTGGTYGYTFGSGTRLTVV.